Listed below are T cell receptor beta chains from one sample, sequenced in a study of blood T cell repertoires in COVID-19. Profiling relied on immunoSEQ multiplex PCR, and the TCRdb table lists in-frame clones only, not all of them. The table records 250,000 to 350,000 clones, 85% to 90% of them present only once. The sample consisted of peripheral blood. All receptors come from a man aged 30 to 45 with acute or convalescent COVID-19. The CDR3 runs from the conserved cysteine through the conserved F or W. The D gene is left open where the match is weak. Not all rows give a size; the values are once, few, many and, for expanded clones, a class.

J gene	D gene	clone size	V gene	CDR3 protein	CDR3 DNA
TRBJ2-4	TRBD2	NA	TRBV5-1	CASSLALSGSDIQYF	TGCGCCAGCAGCTTGGCGCTTAGCGGGAGTGACATTCAGTACTTC
TRBJ1-1	NA	NA	TRBV5-1	CASSLRAMNTEAFF	TGCGCCAGCAGCCTCAGGGCCATGAACACTGAAGCTTTCTTT
TRBJ1-2	NA	NA	TRBV28	CASSSSGRGYTF	TGTGCCAGCAGTTCTAGCGGGCGCGGCTACACCTTC
TRBJ2-7	NA	NA	TRBV19	CASSNSPRHSTYEQYF	TGTGCCAGTAGTAACTCTCCCCGGCACAGTACCTACGAGCAGTACTTC
TRBJ2-5	NA	once	TRBV2	CASRARETQYF	TGTGCCAGCAGGGCGAGGGAGACCCAGTACTTC
TRBJ2-5	NA	NA	TRBV7-6	CASSLSSGPQYF	TGTGCCAGCAGCTTATCATCAGGGCCCCAGTACTTC
TRBJ1-2	NA	NA	TRBV12-3/TRBV12-4	CASSLARNYGYTF	TGTGCCAGCAGTTTGGCCAGGAATTATGGCTACACCTTC
TRBJ2-3	NA	NA	TRBV24-1	CATSDSGDTQYF	TGTGCCACCAGTGACTCCGGGGATACGCAGTATTTT
TRBJ2-1	NA	NA	TRBV4-2	CASSPLQGREQFF	TGTGCCAGCAGCCCGTTACAGGGACGGGAGCAGTTCTTC
TRBJ1-4	TRBD1	NA	TRBV18	CASSLYHGTVEKLFF	TGTGCCAGCTCACTATACCACGGGACAGTAGAAAAACTGTTTTTT
TRBJ1-5	TRBD1	NA	TRBV24-1	CATRDREGQPQHF	TGTGCCACCAGGGACAGGGAAGGTCAGCCCCAGCATTTT
TRBJ1-5	NA	NA	TRBV5-6	CASSLASGYSNQPQHF	TGTGCCAGCAGCTTGGCCTCAGGGTATAGCAATCAGCCCCAGCATTTT